The source of this TCR beta chain is a study of blood T cell repertoires in COVID-19. The study recruited people aged about 18 to 95 years across under 25 US areas. Looked up from germline, CDR1 is LGHDT and CDR2 is YNNKEL (reference sequence). Trimming pared 4 bases from V and 2 bases from J, leaving 14 bases between. This CDR3 contains 15 residues. Using immunoSEQ multiplex PCR, the repertoire was profiled, and TCRdb retains in-frame clones only, with some absent. Of 300,000 to 400,000 clones in the sample, 65% to 90% were seen once. The sequence came from a woman between 35 and 50 years old with acute COVID-19. The chain couples TRBV3-1 (or the pseudogene TRBV3-2) to TRBJ1-2; D may be TRBD1 (6 bases). Sequences were obtained from PBMCs or T cells enriched from blood (not recorded which). The CDR3 is CASSPYRDPNYGYTF. CDR3 DNA sequence: TGTGCCAGCAGCCCTTACAGGGACCCAAACTATGGCTACACCTTC.